The entry that follows covers one TCR beta chain sequence. Its target is unknown. TCRdb's table, derived via immunoSEQ multiplex PCR, lists solely in-frame clones and lacks some. The repertoire holds roughly 150,000 clones, about 91% seen once, with 4% to 5.5% in the top ten. These data belong to a study of T cell responses to AZD1222 COVID-19 vaccine. The CDR3 totals 12 residues. Germline CDR1 reads GTSNPN; CDR2 reads SVGIG (reference sequence). V was shortened by 0 bases and J by 10 bases, with 10 bases between the two germline ends. Overall study findings and caveats: The study found Spike-specific TCR breadth and depth rose after two AZD1222 doses.

Sequencing used peripheral blood, obtained on day 0 of AZD1222 vaccination. The rearrangement joins TRBV30 to TRBJ2-1; no definite D call. This clonotype was sampled from an adult in good health. The CDR3 coding sequence is TGTGCCTGGAGTGTCACGCCGAGAGAGCAGTTCTTC. This sequence encodes CAWSVTPREQFF.